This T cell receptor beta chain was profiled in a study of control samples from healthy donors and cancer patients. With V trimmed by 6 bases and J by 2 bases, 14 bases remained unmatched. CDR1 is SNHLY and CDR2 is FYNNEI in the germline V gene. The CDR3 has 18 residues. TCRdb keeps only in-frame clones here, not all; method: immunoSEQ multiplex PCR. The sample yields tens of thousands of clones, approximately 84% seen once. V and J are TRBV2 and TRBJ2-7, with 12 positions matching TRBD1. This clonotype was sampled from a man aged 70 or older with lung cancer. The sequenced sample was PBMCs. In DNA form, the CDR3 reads TGTGCCAGCAGACGAACGGGGACAGGGGGCTTTGGAACCTACGAGCAGTACTTC. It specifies CASRRTGTGGFGTYEQYF.